The TCR beta chain described here comes from a study of blood T cells in healthy people across ages. Study conclusions and caveats: Older age coincided with a roughly linear decline in TCR beta diversity per million T cells.

A sample-barcoded 5' primer and a J-beta primer mix were used in a second PCR of about 7 to 12 cycles. TCRdb reanalysed the 5' RACE reads using MiXCR and keeps one entry per CDR3 protein. The sample lists 650,000 to 1,000,000 distinct CDR3 sequences; 35% to 40% were seen once. On this clonotype: Its antigen is unidentified.

CDR3 length: 15 residues. Trimming cost V 8 bases and J 0 bases, with 14 bases left between them. Germline V lookup: CDR1 LGHNA, CDR2 YNFKEQ. Healthy Russian Caucasian donors spanned ages about 6 to 90 years. The chain has TRBV4-2 and TRBJ2-1; D possibly corresponds to TRBD2 (6 bases). The sequencing sample was made of blood. This TCR was sampled from a man younger than 30 in good health. The CDR3 nucleotides are TGTGCCAGCGGCGATGGGAGGATCTCCTACAATGAGCAGTTCTTC. Translation: CASGDGRISYNEQFF.